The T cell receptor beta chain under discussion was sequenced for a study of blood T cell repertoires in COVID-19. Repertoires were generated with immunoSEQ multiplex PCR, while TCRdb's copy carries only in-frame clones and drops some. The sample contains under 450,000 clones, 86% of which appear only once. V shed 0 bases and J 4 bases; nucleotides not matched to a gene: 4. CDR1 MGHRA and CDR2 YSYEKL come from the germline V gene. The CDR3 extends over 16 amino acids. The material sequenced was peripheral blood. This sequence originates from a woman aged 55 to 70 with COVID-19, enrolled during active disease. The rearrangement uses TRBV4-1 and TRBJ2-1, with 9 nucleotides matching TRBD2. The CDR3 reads CASSQDASGAYNEQFF. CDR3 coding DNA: TGCGCCAGCAGCCAAGATGCTAGCGGGGCGTACAATGAGCAGTTCTTC.